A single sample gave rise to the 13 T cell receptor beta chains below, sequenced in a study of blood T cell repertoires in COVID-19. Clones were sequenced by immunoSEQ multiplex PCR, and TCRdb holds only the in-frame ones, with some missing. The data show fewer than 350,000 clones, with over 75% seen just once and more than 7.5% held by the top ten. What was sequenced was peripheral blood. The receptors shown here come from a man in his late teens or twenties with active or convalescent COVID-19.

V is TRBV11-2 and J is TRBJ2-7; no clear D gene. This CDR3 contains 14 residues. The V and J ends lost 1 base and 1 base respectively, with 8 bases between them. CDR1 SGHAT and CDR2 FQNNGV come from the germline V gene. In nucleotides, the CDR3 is TGTGCCAGCAGCTTAGCGGCCGGGTCCTACGAGCAGTACTTC. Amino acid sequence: CASSLAAGSYEQYF.

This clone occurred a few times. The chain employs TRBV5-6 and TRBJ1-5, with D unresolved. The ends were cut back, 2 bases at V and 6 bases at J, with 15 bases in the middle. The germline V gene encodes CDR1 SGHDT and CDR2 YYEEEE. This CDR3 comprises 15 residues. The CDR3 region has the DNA TGTGCCAGCAGCTTTCACATGGGAGCGGGTCAGCCCCAGCATTTT. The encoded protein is CASSFHMGAGQPQHF.

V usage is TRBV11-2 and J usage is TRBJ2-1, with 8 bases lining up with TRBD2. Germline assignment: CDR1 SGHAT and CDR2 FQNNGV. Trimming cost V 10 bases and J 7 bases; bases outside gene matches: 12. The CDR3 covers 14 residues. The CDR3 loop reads CATSWTSPVNEQFF. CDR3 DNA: TGTGCCACCTCCTGGACTAGCCCGGTTAATGAGCAGTTCTTC.

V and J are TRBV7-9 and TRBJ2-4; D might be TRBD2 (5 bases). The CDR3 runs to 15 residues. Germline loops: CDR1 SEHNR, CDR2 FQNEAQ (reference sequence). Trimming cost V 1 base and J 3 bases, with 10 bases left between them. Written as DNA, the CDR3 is TGTGCCAGCAGCTTAGTTTGGAGCGGCAAAAACATTCAGTACTTC. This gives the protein CASSLVWSGKNIQYF.

CDR3 sequence reads: CSVTGRNEKLFF. The CDR3 nucleotides read TGCAGCGTGACAGGCCGTAATGAAAAACTGTTTTTT. The genes are TRBV29-1 and TRBJ1-4; D may be TRBD1 (6 bases). The CDR3 consists of 12 residues. The V gene lost 6 bases and the J gene lost 4 bases, with 9 bases spanning the gap. The germline CDR1 and CDR2 sequences are SQVTM and ANQGSEA.

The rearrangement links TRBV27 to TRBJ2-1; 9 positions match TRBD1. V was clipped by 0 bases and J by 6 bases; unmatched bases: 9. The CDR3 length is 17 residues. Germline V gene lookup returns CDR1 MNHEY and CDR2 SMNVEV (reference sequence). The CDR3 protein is CASSLSSGTGPSNEQFF. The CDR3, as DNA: TGTGCCAGCAGTTTATCGTCCGGGACAGGGCCCTCCAATGAGCAGTTCTTC.

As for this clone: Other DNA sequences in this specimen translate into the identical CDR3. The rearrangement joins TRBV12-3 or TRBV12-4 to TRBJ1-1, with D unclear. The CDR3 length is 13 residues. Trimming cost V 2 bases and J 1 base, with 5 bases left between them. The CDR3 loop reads CASSLPGNTEAFF. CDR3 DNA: TGTGCCAGCAGTTTACCAGGGAACACTGAAGCTTTCTTT.

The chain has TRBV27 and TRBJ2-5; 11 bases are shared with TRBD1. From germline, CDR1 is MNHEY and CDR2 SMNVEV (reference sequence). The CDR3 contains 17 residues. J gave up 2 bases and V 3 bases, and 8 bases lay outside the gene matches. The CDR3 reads CASSFPPWDRGQETQYF. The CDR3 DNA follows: TGTGCCAGCAGTTTCCCCCCCTGGGACAGGGGGCAAGAGACCCAGTACTTC.

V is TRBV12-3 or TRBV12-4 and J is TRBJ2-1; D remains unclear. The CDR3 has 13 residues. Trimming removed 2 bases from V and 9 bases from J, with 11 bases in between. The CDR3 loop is CASSLFSVAEQFF. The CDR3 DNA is TGTGCCAGCAGTTTATTTTCGGTCGCTGAGCAGTTCTTC.

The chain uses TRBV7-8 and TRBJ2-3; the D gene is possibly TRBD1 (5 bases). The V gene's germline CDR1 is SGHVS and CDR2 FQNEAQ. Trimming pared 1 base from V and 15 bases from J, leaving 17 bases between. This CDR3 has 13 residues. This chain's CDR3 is CASSLDGATGEYF. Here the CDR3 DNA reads TGTGCCAGCAGCTTAGATGGGGCCACCGGCGAATATTTT. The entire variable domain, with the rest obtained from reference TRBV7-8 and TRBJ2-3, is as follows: GAGVSQSPRYKVAKRGQDVALRCDPISGHVSLFWYQQALGQGPEFLTYFQNEAQLDKSGLPSDRFFAERPEGSVSTLKIQRTQQEDSAVYLCASSLDGATGEYFGPGTRLTVL.

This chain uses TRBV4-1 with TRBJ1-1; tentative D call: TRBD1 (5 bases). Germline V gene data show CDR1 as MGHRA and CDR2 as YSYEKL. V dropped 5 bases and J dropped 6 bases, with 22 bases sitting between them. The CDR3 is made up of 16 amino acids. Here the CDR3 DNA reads TGCGCCAGCAGCTGGCCGGGGGAGGAAGGGGCGGCTGAAGCTTTCTTT. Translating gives CASSWPGEEGAAEAFF.

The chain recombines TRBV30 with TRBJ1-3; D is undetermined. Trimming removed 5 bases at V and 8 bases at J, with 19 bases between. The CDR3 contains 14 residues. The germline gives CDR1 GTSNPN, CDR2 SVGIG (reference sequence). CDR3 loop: CAWEDWEGRDTIYF. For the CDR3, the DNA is TGTGCCTGGGAGGATTGGGAGGGAAGGGACACCATATATTTT.

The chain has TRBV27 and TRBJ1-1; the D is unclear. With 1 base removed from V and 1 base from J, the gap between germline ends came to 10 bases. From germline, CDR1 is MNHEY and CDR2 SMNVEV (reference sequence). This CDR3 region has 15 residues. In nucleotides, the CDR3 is TGTGCCAGCAGTTTATTGGGCATATCGAACACTGAAGCTTTCTTT. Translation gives CASSLLGISNTEAFF.